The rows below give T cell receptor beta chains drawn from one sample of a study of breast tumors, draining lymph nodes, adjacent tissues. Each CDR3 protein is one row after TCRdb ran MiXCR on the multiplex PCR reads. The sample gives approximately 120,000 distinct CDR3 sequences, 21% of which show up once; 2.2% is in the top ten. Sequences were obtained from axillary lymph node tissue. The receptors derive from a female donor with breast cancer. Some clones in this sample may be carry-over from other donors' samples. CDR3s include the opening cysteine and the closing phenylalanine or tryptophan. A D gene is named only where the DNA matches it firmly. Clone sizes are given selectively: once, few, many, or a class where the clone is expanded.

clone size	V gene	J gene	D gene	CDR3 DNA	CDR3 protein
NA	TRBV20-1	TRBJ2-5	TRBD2	TGCAGTGCTGAAAGACTAGCGGGAGGGCTGGAGACCCAGTACTTC	CSAERLAGGLETQYF
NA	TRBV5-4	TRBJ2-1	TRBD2	TGTGCCAGCAGCTCGGGACTAGCGGGGGACGATGAGCAGTTCTTC	CASSSGLAGDDEQFF
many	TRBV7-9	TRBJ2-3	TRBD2	TGTGCCAGCAGCCCAACGACTAGCTCAGATACGCAGTATTTT	CASSPTTSSDTQYF
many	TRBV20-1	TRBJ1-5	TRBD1	TGCAGTGCTTACCGGACAGGGGGGCATCAGCCCCAGCATTTT	CSAYRTGGHQPQHF
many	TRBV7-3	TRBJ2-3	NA	TGTGCCAGCAGCTTAACGTTCAGCCCCACAGATACGCAGTATTTT	CASSLTFSPTDTQYF
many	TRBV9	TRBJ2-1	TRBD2	TGTGCCAGCAGCTACTCCTTAGCGGGAGGGATCTACAATGAGCAGTTCTTC	CASSYSLAGGIYNEQFF
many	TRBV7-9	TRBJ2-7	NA	TGTGCCAGCAGCCCCAGCCGGCCAGGGACGGGTTCGCAGTACTTC	CASSPSRPGTGSQYF
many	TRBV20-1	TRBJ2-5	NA	TGCAGTGCTAGAGAACACAATCAAGAGACCCAGTACTTC	CSAREHNQETQYF
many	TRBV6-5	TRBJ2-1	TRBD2	TGTGCCAGCAGCGGACTAGCGGGAGGTCACGAGCAGTTCTTC	CASSGLAGGHEQFF
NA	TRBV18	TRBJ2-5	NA	TGTGCCAGCTCACCACTTGGGGGCCCGGAAGAGACCCAGTACTTC	CASSPLGGPEETQYF
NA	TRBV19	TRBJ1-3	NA	TGTGCCAGTTTTGGGGGCAGGCTAAACTCTGGAAACACCATGTATTTT	CASFGGRLNSGNTMYF
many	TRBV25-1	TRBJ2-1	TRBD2	TGTGCCAGCAGTGAATGGGGGTTAGGGACTAGCGGGGACAATGAGCAGTTCTTC	CASSEWGLGTSGDNEQFF
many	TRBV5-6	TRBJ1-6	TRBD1	TGTGCCAGCAGCTTGTACAGGGGTAATTCACCCCTCCACTTT	CASSLYRGNSPLHF
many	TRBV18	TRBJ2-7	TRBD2	TGTGCCAGCTCACCCCCCAGGGGTAGCGGGAGCTACGAGCAGTACTTC	CASSPPRGSGSYEQYF
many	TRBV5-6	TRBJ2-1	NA	TGTGCCAGCAGCGTTCAGATAAAGTACAATGAGCAGTTCTTC	CASSVQIKYNEQFF
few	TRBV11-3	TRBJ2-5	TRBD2	TGTGCCAGCAGCTTTGGGGGGGGACCCGGTCACCAAGAGACCCAGTACTTC	CASSFGGGPGHQETQYF
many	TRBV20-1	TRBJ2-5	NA	TGCAGTGCTAGTCCCCGGAGTTTCCAAGAGACCCAGTACTTC	CSASPRSFQETQYF
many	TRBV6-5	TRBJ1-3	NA	TGTGCCAGCAGTTATCAGTTATCCTCTGGAAACACCATATATTTT	CASSYQLSSGNTIYF
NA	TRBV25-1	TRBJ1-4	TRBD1	TGTGCCAGCAGTGAATTGGGGACAGGGGATGAAAAACTGTTTTTT	CASSELGTGDEKLFF
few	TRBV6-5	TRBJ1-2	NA	TGTGCCAGCAGATCAGGCGTGGGATACTATGGCTACACCTTC	CASRSGVGYYGYTF
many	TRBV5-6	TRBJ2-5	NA	TGTGCCAGCAGCTCTTGGACCAGAGAGACCCAGTACTTC	CASSSWTRETQYF
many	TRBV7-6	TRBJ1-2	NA	TGTGCCAGCAGCGCGGGGGGATCCAACTATGGCTACACCTTC	CASSAGGSNYGYTF
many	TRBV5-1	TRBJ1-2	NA	TGCGCCAGCAGCTTGTCCGGGATCTATGGCTACACCTTC	CASSLSGIYGYTF
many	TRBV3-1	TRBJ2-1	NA	TGTGCCAGCAGCTACAGCGGTGATGAGCAGTTCTTC	CASSYSGDEQFF
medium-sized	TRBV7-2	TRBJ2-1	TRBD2	TGTGCCAGCAGCTTACCTAGCGGGGACAATGAGCAGTTCTTC	CASSLPSGDNEQFF
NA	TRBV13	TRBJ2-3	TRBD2	TGTGCCAGCAGCTTATGGACAGGGCAGCCGGGACTAGCGGGAGGGTTCACAGATACGCAGTATTTT	CASSLWTGQPGLAGGFTDTQYF
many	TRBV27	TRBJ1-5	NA	TGTGCCAGCAGTCGGAGGGTTGACCAGCCCCAGCATTTT	CASSRRVDQPQHF
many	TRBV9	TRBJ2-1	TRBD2	TGTGCCAGCAGCACTTCGGGGCGGGAGTTTTACAATGAGCAGTTCTTC	CASSTSGREFYNEQFF
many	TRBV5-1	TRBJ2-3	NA	TGCGCCAGCAGCTTGGAGACCTTGCGACGGCCGCATACGCAGTATTTT	CASSLETLRRPHTQYF
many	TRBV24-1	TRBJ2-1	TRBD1	TGTGCCACCAGTGGCTACAGGGGACGGTTCTCCTACAATGAGCAGTTCTTC	CATSGYRGRFSYNEQFF
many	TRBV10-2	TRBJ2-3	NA	TGCGCCAGCAGTGAGGAGGTTCCAGATACGCAGTATTTT	CASSEEVPDTQYF
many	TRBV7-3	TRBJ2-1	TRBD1	TGTGCCAGCAGCCGCAGAGGGACAGAAAACAATGAGCAGTTCTTC	CASSRRGTENNEQFF
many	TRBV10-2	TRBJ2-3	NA	TGCGCCAGCAGTGAGTTCAGGACGACAGATACGCAGTATTTT	CASSEFRTTDTQYF
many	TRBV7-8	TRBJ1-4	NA	TGTGCCAGCAGCGAAAGGGACATCCCTAATGAAAAACTGTTTTTT	CASSERDIPNEKLFF
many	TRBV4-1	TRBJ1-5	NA	TGCGCCAGCAGCCAACTTAGCAATCAGCCCCAGCATTTT	CASSQLSNQPQHF
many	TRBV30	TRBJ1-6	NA	TGTGCCTGGAGTGAACTACCGGGCCTCAATTCACCCCTCCACTTT	CAWSELPGLNSPLHF
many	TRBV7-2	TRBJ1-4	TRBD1	TGTGCCAGCAGCTTGACGGGACAGGGGACTGAAAAACTGTTTTTT	CASSLTGQGTEKLFF
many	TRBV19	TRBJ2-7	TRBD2	TGTGCCAGTAGTATTACTAGCGGGGGTACCTACGAGCAGTACTTC	CASSITSGGTYEQYF
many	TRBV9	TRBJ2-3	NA	TGTGCCAGCAGCGTCGACAGCACAAGCACAGATACGCAGTATTTT	CASSVDSTSTDTQYF
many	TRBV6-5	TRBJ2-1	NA	TGTGCCAGCAGTTACTCGGCCACTAGCAGTTACAATGAGCAGTTCTTC	CASSYSATSSYNEQFF
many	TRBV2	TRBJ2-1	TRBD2	TGTGCCAGCAGTGGACTAGCGGGAGGGCTGAATGAGCAGTTCTTC	CASSGLAGGLNEQFF
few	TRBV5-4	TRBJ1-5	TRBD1	TGTGCCAGCAGCTTGGCCCCAGGGGGGGGCCAGCCCCAGCATTTT	CASSLAPGGGQPQHF
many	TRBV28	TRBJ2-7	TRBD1	TGTGCCAGCAGTTTAGTGGAGACAGGGCGCTACGAGCAGTACTTC	CASSLVETGRYEQYF
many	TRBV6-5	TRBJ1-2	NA	TGTGCCAGCAGTTACTCAGGTTGGGGGACGACGGCAGGAGAGTTCTATGGCTACACCTTC	CASSYSGWGTTAGEFYGYTF